The rows below give T cell receptor beta chains drawn from one sample of a study of blood T cell repertoires in COVID-19. Profiling relied on immunoSEQ multiplex PCR, and the TCRdb table lists in-frame clones only, not all of them. Of 310,000 or so clones listed, about 90% were seen once; the top ten hold under 6%. Sequenced sample: PBMCs or T cells enriched from blood (not recorded which). These receptors all come from a woman aged 25 to 39 who had recovered from COVID-19. Both conserved end residues are part of each CDR3. A D gene is named only where the DNA matches it firmly. Some rows mark clone size as missing; the rest say once, few, many or name a class of expanded clone.

clone size	D gene	V gene	J gene	CDR3 DNA	CDR3 protein
once	.	TRBV29-1	TRBJ2-7	TGCAGCGTCGACGCAGGGGACTACGAGCAGTACTTC	CSVDAGDYEQYF
.	.	TRBV19	TRBJ1-5	TGTGCCAGTAGACTCCCTGGGGGGGGAGGAGGCAATCAGCCCCAGCATTTT	CASRLPGGGGGNQPQHF
few	TRBD2	TRBV7-9	TRBJ2-1	TGTGCCAGCAGCTTTCGGACTAGCTTCGGCTACAATGAGCAGTTCTTC	CASSFRTSFGYNEQFF
few	.	TRBV5-1	TRBJ1-5	TGCGCCAGCAGCTTGGGACGGGATCAGCCCCAGCATTTT	CASSLGRDQPQHF
.	TRBD2	TRBV25-1	TRBJ2-5	TGTGCCAGCAGGACCGGGGGGGCAGAGACCCAGTACTTC	CASRTGGAETQYF
.	.	TRBV6-5	TRBJ1-4	TGTGCCAGCAGTTACTACGGTGCAACTAATGAAAAACTGTTTTTT	CASSYYGATNEKLFF
.	.	TRBV6-5	TRBJ2-1	TGTGCCAGCAGTTACTCCGCGGGGACCTACAATGAGCAGTTCTTC	CASSYSAGTYNEQFF
.	.	TRBV3-1/TRBV3-2	TRBJ2-1	TGTGCCAACAGCCAAGGGTCTGGACTTTACAATGAGCAGTTCTTC	CANSQGSGLYNEQFF
.	TRBD1	TRBV2	TRBJ1-4	TGTGCCAGCAGTGCAGGGACAGGGCATAATGAAAAACTGTTTTTT	CASSAGTGHNEKLFF
once	.	TRBV4-2	TRBJ2-3	TGTGCCAGCAGCCAAGTGGGGGCAGGGGCTGGGGATACGCAGTATTTT	CASSQVGAGAGDTQYF
.	TRBD1	TRBV5-1	TRBJ1-2	TGCGCCAGCAGCGTGGACAGGGATGGCTACACCTTC	CASSVDRDGYTF
.	.	TRBV5-1	TRBJ1-5	TGCGCCAGCAGCTTCAGGGTGGGTCAGCCCCAGCATTTT	CASSFRVGQPQHF
.	.	TRBV4-3	TRBJ2-1	TGCGCCAGCAGCCAAGTGGACTCGGACTACAATGAGCAGTTCTTC	CASSQVDSDYNEQFF
.	.	TRBV30	TRBJ1-2	TGTGCCTGGAGTGTCATGAGCGGATCAAACTATGGCTACACCTTC	CAWSVMSGSNYGYTF
.	.	TRBV3-1/TRBV3-2	TRBJ1-2	TGTGCCAGCAGCCAAGGGGGTCGGGGCTATGGCTACACCTTC	CASSQGGRGYGYTF
once	TRBD1	TRBV2	TRBJ2-7	TGTGCCAGCAGGAAGGGACAGACCTACGAGCAGTACTTC	CASRKGQTYEQYF
.	TRBD2	TRBV27	TRBJ2-3	TGTGCCAGCAGCACCGGGACTAGCGGGTATACGCAGTATTTT	CASSTGTSGYTQYF
.	.	TRBV5-1	TRBJ1-4	TGCGCCAGCAGCCAAAGACAGGCAACTAATGAAAAACTGTTTTTT	CASSQRQATNEKLFF
.	.	TRBV27	TRBJ1-6	TGTGCCAGCAGCCCCAAAAGCGGGCTCAATTCACCCCTCCACTTT	CASSPKSGLNSPLHF
once	TRBD2	TRBV6-1	TRBJ2-2	TGTGCCAGCAGTGAATCTAGGAGCGGGGGGTCCCCCGGGGAGCTGTTTTTT	CASSESRSGGSPGELFF
.	.	TRBV12-3/TRBV12-4	TRBJ1-1	TGTGCCAGCAGGCCCGGGACAATCACTGAAGCTTTCTTT	CASRPGTITEAFF
.	.	TRBV27	TRBJ1-4	TGTGCCAGCAGTTTATTAGGGGCGGTTAATGAAAAACTGTTTTTT	CASSLLGAVNEKLFF
.	.	TRBV27	TRBJ1-5	TGTGCCAGCCTCGCCTCCCCCGGGAGCAATCAGCCCCAGCATTTT	CASLASPGSNQPQHF
once	.	TRBV5-1	TRBJ2-7	TGCGCCAGCAGCCTGGTGGCTGACTCCTACGAGCAGTACTTC	CASSLVADSYEQYF
.	.	TRBV19	TRBJ1-6	TGTGCCAGTAGCATGAGGGGGACAAATTCACCCCTCCACTTT	CASSMRGTNSPLHF
.	TRBD1	TRBV10-3	TRBJ2-7	TGTGCCATCAGTGAGTCGTCGGGACAGGGGTACTTC	CAISESSGQGYF
.	.	TRBV12-3/TRBV12-4	TRBJ1-1	TGTGCCAGCAGTTTAGGGGCAGTTGAAGCTTTCTTT	CASSLGAVEAFF
.	.	TRBV6-1	TRBJ2-6	TGTGCCAGCAGTGAAAGGGCAGGGGCTGGGGCCAACGTCCTGACTTTC	CASSERAGAGANVLTF
.	TRBD1	TRBV7-3	TRBJ2-5	TGTGCCAGCAGCCCGGGACAGGGAGAGACCCAGTACTTC	CASSPGQGETQYF
.	.	TRBV11-3	TRBJ2-1	TGTGCCAGCAGCGAGCGCCACCTGCAAGAGCAGTTCTTC	CASSERHLQEQFF
.	.	TRBV9	TRBJ2-7	TGTGCCAGCAGCGTAGACGGGGGGCCCTCCTACGAGCAGTACTTC	CASSVDGGPSYEQYF
.	.	TRBV5-6	TRBJ1-2	TGTGCCAGCAGCTCATACTCAAGGAGGGAATATGGCTACACCTTC	CASSSYSRREYGYTF
.	.	TRBV5-6	TRBJ2-5	TGTGCCAGCAGCTTGTCGTTCCGGGAGTACCAAGAGACCCAGTACTTC	CASSLSFREYQETQYF
.	.	TRBV7-5	TRBJ2-5	TGTGCCAGAAGCTTGCGACCCCCCCACCCCGCGACAGGCTTCCAAGAGACCCAGTACTTC	CARSLRPPHPATGFQETQYF
.	.	TRBV7-7	TRBJ1-4	TGTGCTAGCAGCTTAAAACGGCCCCGGGCTAATGAAAAACTGTTTTTT	CASSLKRPRANEKLFF
.	.	TRBV19	TRBJ1-2	TGTGCCAGTAGTATCTTCGGTCGGTCGGCTAACTATGGCTACACCTTC	CASSIFGRSANYGYTF
.	TRBD1	TRBV7-7	TRBJ2-1	TGTGCTAGCAGCTGGACAGGGCCTTCTTACAATGAGCAGTTCTTC	CASSWTGPSYNEQFF
once	.	TRBV30	TRBJ1-1	TGTGCCTGGAGTGTACGCCCACCGGGGTGGACTGAAGCTTTCTTT	CAWSVRPPGWTEAFF
.	.	TRBV19	TRBJ2-2	TGTGCCAGTAGTAGTACAGGGGGGGCCGGGGAGCTGTTTTTT	CASSSTGGAGELFF
.	.	TRBV30	TRBJ1-2	TGTGCCGGGGGACGAGGCGGGGGCTACACCTTC	CAGGRGGGYTF
few	.	TRBV4-2	TRBJ2-7	TGTGCCAGCAGCCAAGATAATCTAGGACAGAGCTCCTACGAGCAGTACTTC	CASSQDNLGQSSYEQYF
.	.	TRBV5-1	TRBJ1-2	TGCGCCAGCAGCTTGGACAGGAGTAGCGGCTACACCTTC	CASSLDRSSGYTF
.	.	TRBV5-1	TRBJ2-7	TGCGCCAGCAGCGCCGGGACACTCATTTCTAGTGGCGAGCAGTACTTC	CASSAGTLISSGEQYF
.	TRBD1	TRBV7-8	TRBJ2-7	TGTGCCAGCAGCTTGGACAGGAGCTACGAGCAGTACTTC	CASSLDRSYEQYF
.	TRBD1	TRBV7-2	TRBJ2-7	TGTGCCAGCAGCTTAGTGGGACAGGGATGGGAGCAGTACTTC	CASSLVGQGWEQYF
.	.	TRBV9	TRBJ1-2	TGTGCCAGCAGCGTAGGTCCCCAGGGAGGCAATGGCTACACCTTC	CASSVGPQGGNGYTF
.	.	TRBV6-5	TRBJ2-3	TGTGCCAGCACCCAAGGGGGGGGCTTCACAGATACGCAGTATTTT	CASTQGGGFTDTQYF
.	.	TRBV4-1	TRBJ1-3	TGCGCCAGCAGCCAACAGGGCTCTGGAAACACCATATATTTT	CASSQQGSGNTIYF
few	.	TRBV6-4	TRBJ1-1	TGTGCCAGCAGTGACTCAGTGGGCCCGAACGCTGAAGCTTTCTTT	CASSDSVGPNAEAFF
once	.	TRBV13	TRBJ1-2	TGTGCCAGCAGCGCACACAGCGGTGGCTACACCTTC	CASSAHSGGYTF
.	.	TRBV12-3/TRBV12-4	TRBJ2-7	TGTGCCAGCAGCCTGACAGGATACGAGCAGTACTTC	CASSLTGYEQYF
.	TRBD1	TRBV6-5	TRBJ1-4	TGTGCCAGCAGCAGGGGGCCAACTAATGAAAAACTGTTTTTT	CASSRGPTNEKLFF
.	TRBD1	TRBV7-9	TRBJ2-5	TGTGCCAGCAGCCCCGGGACAGGGGAGACCCAGTACTTC	CASSPGTGETQYF
.	.	TRBV27	TRBJ2-3	TGTGCCAGCAAGGGGATCTGGCACACAGATACGCAGTATTTT	CASKGIWHTDTQYF
few	.	TRBV5-6	TRBJ2-7	TGTGCCAGCAGCTTGGCAGGCAGCCCTCTACGCTCCGAGCAGTACTTC	CASSLAGSPLRSEQYF
.	TRBD2	TRBV6-5	TRBJ2-5	TGTGCCAGCAGTTATCGAGCGGGGGGAAAGCAAGAGACCCAGTACTTC	CASSYRAGGKQETQYF
.	.	TRBV7-9	TRBJ1-2	TGTGCCAGCAGCCCCAGCGGTGGAGCGAATGGCTACACCTTC	CASSPSGGANGYTF
.	.	TRBV5-8	TRBJ2-2	TGTGCCAGCGCAAAGGGGCTCACCGGGGAGCTGTTTTTT	CASAKGLTGELFF